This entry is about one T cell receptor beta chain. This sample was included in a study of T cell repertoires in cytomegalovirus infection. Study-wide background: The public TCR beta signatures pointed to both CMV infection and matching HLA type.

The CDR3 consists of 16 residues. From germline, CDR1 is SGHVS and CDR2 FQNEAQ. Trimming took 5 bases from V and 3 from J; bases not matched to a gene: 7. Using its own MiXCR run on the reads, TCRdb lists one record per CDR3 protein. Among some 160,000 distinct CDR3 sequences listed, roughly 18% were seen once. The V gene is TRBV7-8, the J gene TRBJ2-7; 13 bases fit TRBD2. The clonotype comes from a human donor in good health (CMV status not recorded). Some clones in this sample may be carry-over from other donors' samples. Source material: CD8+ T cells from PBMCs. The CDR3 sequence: CASSVPTSGGNYEQYF. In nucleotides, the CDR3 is TGTGCCAGCAGCGTACCGACTAGCGGGGGGAACTACGAGCAGTACTTC.